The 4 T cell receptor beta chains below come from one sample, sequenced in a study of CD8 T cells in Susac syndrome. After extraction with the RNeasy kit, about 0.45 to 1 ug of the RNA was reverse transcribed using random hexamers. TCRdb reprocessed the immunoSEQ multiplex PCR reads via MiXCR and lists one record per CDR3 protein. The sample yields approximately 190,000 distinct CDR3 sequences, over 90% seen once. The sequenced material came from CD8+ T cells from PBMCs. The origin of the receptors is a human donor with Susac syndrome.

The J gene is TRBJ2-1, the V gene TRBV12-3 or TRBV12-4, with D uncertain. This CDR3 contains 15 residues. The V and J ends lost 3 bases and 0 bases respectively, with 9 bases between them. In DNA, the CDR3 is TGTGCCAGCAGTTTCTACAGCAGCTCCTACAATGAGCAGTTCTTC. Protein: CASSFYSSSYNEQFF.

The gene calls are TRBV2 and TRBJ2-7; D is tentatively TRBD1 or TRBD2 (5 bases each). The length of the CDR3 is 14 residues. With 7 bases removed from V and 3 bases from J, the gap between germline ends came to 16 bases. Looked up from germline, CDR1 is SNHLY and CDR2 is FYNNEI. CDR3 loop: CASIARDGIYEQYF. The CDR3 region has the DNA TGTGCCAGCATCGCTCGGGACGGAATCTACGAGCAGTACTTC.

In DNA, the CDR3 is TGTGCCAGCGGGAGGTGGAACGCGCCTAACTATGGCTACACCTTC. This codes for CASGRWNAPNYGYTF. The J gene is TRBJ1-2, the V gene TRBV19; no clear D. Trimming cost V 9 bases and J 0 bases, with 17 bases left between them. The length of the CDR3 is 15 residues. Per the germline V gene, CDR1 is LNHDA and CDR2 is SQIVND (reference sequence). Complete variable domain (other parts from reference TRBV19 and TRBJ1-2): DGGITQSPKYLFRKEGQNVTLSCEQNLNHDAMYWYRQDPGQGLRLIYYSQIVNDFQKGDIAEGYSVSREKKESFPLTVTSAQKNPTAFYLCASGRWNAPNYGYTFGSGTRLTVV.

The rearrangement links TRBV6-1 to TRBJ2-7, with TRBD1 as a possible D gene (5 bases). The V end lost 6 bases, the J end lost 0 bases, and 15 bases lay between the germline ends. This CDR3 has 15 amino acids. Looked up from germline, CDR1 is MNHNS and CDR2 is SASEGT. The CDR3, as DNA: TGTGCCAGCAGCCCCAACAGGATCTTCTCCTACGAGCAGTACTTC. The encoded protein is CASSPNRIFSYEQYF.